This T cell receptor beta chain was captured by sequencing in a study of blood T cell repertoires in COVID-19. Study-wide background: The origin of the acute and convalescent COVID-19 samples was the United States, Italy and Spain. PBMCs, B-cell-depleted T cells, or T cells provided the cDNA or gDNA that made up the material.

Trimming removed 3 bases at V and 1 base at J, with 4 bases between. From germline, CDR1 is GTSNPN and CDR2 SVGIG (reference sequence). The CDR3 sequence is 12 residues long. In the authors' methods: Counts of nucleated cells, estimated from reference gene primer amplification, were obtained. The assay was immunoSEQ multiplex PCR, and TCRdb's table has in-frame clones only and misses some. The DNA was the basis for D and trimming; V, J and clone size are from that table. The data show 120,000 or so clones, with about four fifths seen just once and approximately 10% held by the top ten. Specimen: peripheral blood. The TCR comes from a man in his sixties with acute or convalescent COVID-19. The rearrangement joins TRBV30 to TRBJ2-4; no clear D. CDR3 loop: CAWSVAKNIQYF. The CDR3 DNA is TGTGCCTGGAGCGTGGCCAAAAACATTCAGTACTTC.